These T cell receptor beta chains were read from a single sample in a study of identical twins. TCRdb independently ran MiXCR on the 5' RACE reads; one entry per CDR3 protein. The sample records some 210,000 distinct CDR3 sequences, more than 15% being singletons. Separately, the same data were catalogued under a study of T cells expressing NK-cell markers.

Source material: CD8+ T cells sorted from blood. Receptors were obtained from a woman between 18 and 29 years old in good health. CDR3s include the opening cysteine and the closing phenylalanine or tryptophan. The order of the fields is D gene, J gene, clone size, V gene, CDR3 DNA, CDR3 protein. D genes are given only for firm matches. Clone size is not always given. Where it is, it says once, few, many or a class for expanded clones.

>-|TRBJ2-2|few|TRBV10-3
TGTGCCATCAGTGAACCAGCGCCCGGCGAATCCGGGGAGCTGTTTTTT
CAISEPAPGESGELFF
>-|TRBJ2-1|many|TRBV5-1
TGCGCCAGCAGCTCACCATTCCGTGGGGCCGTGAGACACAATGAGCAGTTCTTC
CASSSPFRGAVRHNEQFF
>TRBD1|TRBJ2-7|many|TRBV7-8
TGTGCCAGCAGCTTAGCGAGGACAGGAGTTTACGAGCAGTACTTC
CASSLARTGVYEQYF
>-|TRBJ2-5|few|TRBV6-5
TGTGCCAGCAGTTACGGCGGGGTGGAGACCCAGTACTTC
CASSYGGVETQYF
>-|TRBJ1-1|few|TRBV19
TGTGCCAGTAGTATCAAACAGGGCCTGGACACTGAAGCTTTCTTT
CASSIKQGLDTEAFF
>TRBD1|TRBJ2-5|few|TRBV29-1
TGCAGCGTTGAACAGGGGGTTGAGACCCAGTACTTC
CSVEQGVETQYF
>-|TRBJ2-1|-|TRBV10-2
TGCGCCAGCCAGACCTACAATGAGCAGTTCTTC
CASQTYNEQFF
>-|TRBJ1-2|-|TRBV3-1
TGTGCCAGCAGCCAAGATGGCAGGGCCCCCTATGGCTACACCTTC
CASSQDGRAPYGYTF
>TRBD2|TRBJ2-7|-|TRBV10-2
TGCCCCAGCAGTGAGGCTAGCGGGAGGTCTGGCGAGCAGTACTTC
CPSSEASGRSGEQYF
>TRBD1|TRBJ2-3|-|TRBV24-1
TGTGCCACCAGTGATTACACAGGGGGCGTAGATACGCAGTATTTT
CATSDYTGGVDTQYF
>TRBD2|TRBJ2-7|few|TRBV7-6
TGTGCCAGCAGCCCCCGGAAAGCGGGAGCCTCCCGCTACGAGCAGTACTTC
CASSPRKAGASRYEQYF
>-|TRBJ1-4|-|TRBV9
TGTGCCAGCAGCGCTCCGATGGGTGATGAAAAACTGTTTTTT
CASSAPMGDEKLFF
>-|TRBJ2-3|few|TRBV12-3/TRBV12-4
TGTGCCAGCAGTTTAGCGAGCCAAACCTCACTAGCTGATACGCAGTATTTT
CASSLASQTSLADTQYF
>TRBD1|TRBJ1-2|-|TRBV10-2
TGCGCCAGCACCCACCTCCGAGGGGGCGTCGGCTACACCTTC
CASTHLRGGVGYTF
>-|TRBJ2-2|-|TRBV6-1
TGTGCCAGCAGTGCCCGTATGGCCGGGGAGCTGTTTTTT
CASSARMAGELFF
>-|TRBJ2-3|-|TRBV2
TGTGCCAGCCTCGCACCGGGGAGCACAGATACGCAGTATTTT
CASLAPGSTDTQYF
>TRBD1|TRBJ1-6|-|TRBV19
TGTGCCAGTAGTGCGGGACAGCTTTCACCCCTCCACTTT
CASSAGQLSPLHF
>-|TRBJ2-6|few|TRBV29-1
TGCAGCGGCCGGGGCACTGGGGCCAACGTCCTGACTTTC
CSGRGTGANVLTF
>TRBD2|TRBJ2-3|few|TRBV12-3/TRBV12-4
TGTGCCAGCAGTTTAAGGGCGGGGGGCCAGCTTAATACGCAGTATTTT
CASSLRAGGQLNTQYF
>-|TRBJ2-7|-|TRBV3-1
TGTGCCAGCAGCTCCCTCGGGCACGAGCGGTACTTC
CASSSLGHERYF
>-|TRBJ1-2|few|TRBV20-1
TGCAGTGCTACCGACACTTTCGATGGCTACACCTTC
CSATDTFDGYTF
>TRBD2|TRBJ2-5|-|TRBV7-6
TGTGCCAGCAGCTTAGGACTAGCGGGAGTTCCCCAAGAGACCCAGTACTTC
CASSLGLAGVPQETQYF
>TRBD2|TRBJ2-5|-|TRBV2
TGTGCCAGCCCCCTGCTAGCGGGGGGGCCAGGGGAGACCCAGTACTTC
CASPLLAGGPGETQYF
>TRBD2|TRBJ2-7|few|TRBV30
TGTGCCTGGAATAGCGGGAGTGGGGGGGAGCAGTACTTC
CAWNSGSGGEQYF
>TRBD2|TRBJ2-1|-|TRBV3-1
TGTGCCAGCAGCCAAGGTTTCGGAGCGGGGGGGCTCAATGAGCAGTTCTTC
CASSQGFGAGGLNEQFF
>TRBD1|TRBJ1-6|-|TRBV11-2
TGTGCCAGCAGCTTAGTTTTAACAGGGGAATCACCCCTCCACTTT
CASSLVLTGESPLHF
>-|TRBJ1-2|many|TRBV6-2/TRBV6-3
TGTGCCGTCGCCATATGGGAAATCGGATTCTATGGCTACACCTTC
CAVAIWEIGFYGYTF
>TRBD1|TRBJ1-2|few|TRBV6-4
TGTGCCAGCAGTGACGCGGAGGGACAGGGTGGCTACACCTTC
CASSDAEGQGGYTF
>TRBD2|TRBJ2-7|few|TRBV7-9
TGTGCCAGCAGCAATAGCGGGAGCTTCCACGAGCAGTACTTC
CASSNSGSFHEQYF
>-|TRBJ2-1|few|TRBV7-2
TGTGCCAGCAGCGGTGTAGCGGCGAGTGTGGTAAATGAGCAGTTCTTC
CASSGVAASVVNEQFF
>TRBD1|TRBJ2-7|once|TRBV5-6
TGTGCCAGCAGCTCCAACAGGGGACCGGACGACGAGCAGTACTTC
CASSSNRGPDDEQYF
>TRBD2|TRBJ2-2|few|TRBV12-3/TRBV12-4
TGTGCCACCACCGCCCGGGAGGTCACCGGGGAGCTGTTTTTT
CATTAREVTGELFF
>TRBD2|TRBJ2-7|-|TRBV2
TGTGCCAGCAGTGAAAACCTTGAGGGAGGGGATTCCTACGAGCAGTACTTC
CASSENLEGGDSYEQYF
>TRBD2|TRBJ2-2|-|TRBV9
TGTGCCAGCAGCGCCCCACTAGCGGCCACCGGGGAGCTGTTTTTT
CASSAPLAATGELFF
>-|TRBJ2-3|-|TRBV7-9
TGTGCCAGCAGCCCGACACGAAACACAGATACGCAGTATTTT
CASSPTRNTDTQYF
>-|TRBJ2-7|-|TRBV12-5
TGTGCTAGTGGTCTCCTAGACAGGATATACGAGCAGTACTTC
CASGLLDRIYEQYF
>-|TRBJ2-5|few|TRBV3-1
TGTGCCAGCAGCCAAGATCTAGCGTCGGAGACCCAGTACTTC
CASSQDLASETQYF
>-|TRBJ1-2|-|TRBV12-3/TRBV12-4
TGTGCCAGCAGTTTAAACAACCGCTTTCAGGGCTACACCTTC
CASSLNNRFQGYTF
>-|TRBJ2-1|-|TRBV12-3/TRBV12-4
TGTGCCAGCGGCCCCAACAATGAGCAGTTCTTC
CASGPNNEQFF
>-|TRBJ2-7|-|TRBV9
TGTGCCAGCAGCGTAGGGGGGACATTGTACTACGAGCAGTACTTC
CASSVGGTLYYEQYF
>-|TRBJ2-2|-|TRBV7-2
TGTGCCAGCAGCAGTAGGCTCGAGGGCGGGGAGCTGTTTTTT
CASSSRLEGGELFF
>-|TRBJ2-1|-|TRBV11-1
TGTGCCAGCAGCCCGGGGGGCAGGGGGCCCTACAATGAGCAGTTCTTC
CASSPGGRGPYNEQFF
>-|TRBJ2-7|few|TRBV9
TGTGCCAGCAGCGTAGAAGGTCACCCTACCGACGAGCAGTACTTC
CASSVEGHPTDEQYF
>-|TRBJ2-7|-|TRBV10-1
TGCGCCAGCAGTGCGGTTCGGGACGCCGACTACGAGCAGTACTTC
CASSAVRDADYEQYF
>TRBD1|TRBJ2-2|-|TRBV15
TGTGCCACCAGCAGTGGACTGGGACAGGGTGGCGGGGAGCTGTTTTTT
CATSSGLGQGGGELFF
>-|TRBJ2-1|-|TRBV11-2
TGTGCCAGCAGCTCAGAGCGGGCAATAAACAAGTTCTTC
CASSSERAINKFF
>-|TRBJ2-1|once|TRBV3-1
TGTGCCAGCAGCCAAGAAGGTGGGGGGCAGTTCTTC
CASSQEGGGQFF
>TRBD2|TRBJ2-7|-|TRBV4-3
TGCGCCAGTTCCTACGGGACTAGCGGGGGCGAGCAGTACTTC
CASSYGTSGGEQYF
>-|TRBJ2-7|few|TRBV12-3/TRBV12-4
TGTGCCAGCGGGAAGTGGGTCGAGCAGTACTTC
CASGKWVEQYF
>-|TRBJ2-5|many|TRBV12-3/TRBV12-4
TGTGCCAGCAGTTTGGCCGGGGGTGAGACCCAGTACTTC
CASSLAGGETQYF
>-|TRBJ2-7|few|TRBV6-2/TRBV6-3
TGTGCCAGTCCACCGACTCCGGGACGGGCTGATTACGAGCAGTACTTC
CASPPTPGRADYEQYF
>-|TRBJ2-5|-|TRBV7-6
TGTGCCAGCAGCTCACTTTCTAGGGATAGAGAGACCCAGTACTTC
CASSSLSRDRETQYF
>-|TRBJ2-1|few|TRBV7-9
TGTGCCAGCAGCGGGGACAACCCGAGAGGGCAGTTCTTC
CASSGDNPRGQFF
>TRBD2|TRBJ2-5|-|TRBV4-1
TGCGCCAGCAGCCAACTAGCGGTTTCACCGGAGACCCAGTACTTC
CASSQLAVSPETQYF
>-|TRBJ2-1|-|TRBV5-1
TGCGCCAGCAGCTTGACTGCGGGAACCTACAATGAGCAGTTCTTC
CASSLTAGTYNEQFF
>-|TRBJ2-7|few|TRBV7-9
TGTGCCAGCAGCTTCGGCTCGACTGAGTTTTCCTACGAGCAGTACTTC
CASSFGSTEFSYEQYF
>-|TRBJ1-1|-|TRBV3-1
TGTGCCAGCAGCCAAGATCCAGGGGCTGAAGCTTTCTTT
CASSQDPGAEAFF